This entry features one T cell receptor (beta chain) sequence. Its target is unknown. In the PCR, 60 Vbeta and 13 Jbeta primers were used. TCRdb's copy holds only in-frame clones and misses some; the assay was immunoSEQ multiplex PCR. The sample has 170,000 or so clones, around 72% seen once. The CDR3 has 18 residues. CDR1 is LGHNA, CDR2 YSLEER, per germline. Trimming shortened V by 1 base and J by 0 bases, and 17 bases separated the two germline ends. This entry belongs to a study of cytomegalovirus exposure and HLA in healthy donors. Study observations and caveats: Accurate HLA-A and HLA-B prediction from TCR beta sequences was reported for most subjects.

Sequencing was done on a sample of PBMCs. The sequence was collected from a woman aged 45-60 years in good health and CMV-seropositive. This chain uses TRBV4-3 with TRBJ2-3; tentatively, D is TRBD1 (5 bases). For the CDR3, the DNA is TGCGCCAGCAGCCAAGCCTGGGGCCGAAAGACTAGCACAGATACGCAGTATTTT. Its protein product is CASSQAWGRKTSTDTQYF.